The T cell receptor beta chain described here comes from a study of beta chain features in type 1 diabetes. Findings and caveats of the study: There were fewer insertions and more deletions at the VDJ junctions of type 1 diabetes patients. Researchers report that Type 1 diabetes patients had moderately but significantly shorter TCRB CDR3s across all four CD4+ subsets. Researchers reported that naive, central memory and Treg TCRB repertoires appeared more similar in patients than in healthy donors.

Of the isolated RNA, all was reverse transcribed, and so the sequenced material was expressed TCRB transcripts. Average reads for naive, central memory and regulatory T cell samples were about 3.57 million. Here immunoSEQ multiplex PCR was the method, and the copy in TCRdb shows in-frame clones only, minus some. Of hundreds of thousands of clones listed, 10% to 15% were seen once; the top ten hold 0.01%. CD4+ naive, central memory, regulatory and stem cell-like memory subsets were isolated by sorting on CD45RO/CCR7/CD25/CD127/CD95/CD27. On this clone: Its specificity is not known. A junction end diverges from the germline sequence, so it may reflect a read error.

The CDR3 runs to 13 residues. Germline V gene sequence: CDR1 SGHAT, CDR2 FQDESV (reference sequence). The gene calls are TRBV11-1 and TRBJ2-7; D possibly corresponds to TRBD2 (6 bases). The sequencing input was naive CD4+ T cells from blood. This receptor was obtained from a woman aged 18-29 years with type 1 diabetes. This CDR3 reads CASSLGSGSRVRF. In DNA, the CDR3 is TGTGCCAGCAGCCTAGGATCCGGGAGCCGGGTTAGGTTC.